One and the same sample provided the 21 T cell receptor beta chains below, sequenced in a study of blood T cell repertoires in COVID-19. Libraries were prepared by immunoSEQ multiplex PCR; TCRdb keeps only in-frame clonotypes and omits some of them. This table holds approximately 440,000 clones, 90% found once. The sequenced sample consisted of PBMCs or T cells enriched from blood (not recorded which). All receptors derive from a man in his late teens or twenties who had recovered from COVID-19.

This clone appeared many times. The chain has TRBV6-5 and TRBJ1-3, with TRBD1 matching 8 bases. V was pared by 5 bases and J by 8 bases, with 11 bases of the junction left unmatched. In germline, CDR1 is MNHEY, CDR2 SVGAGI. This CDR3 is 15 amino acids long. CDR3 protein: CASSQDRVLVDTIYF. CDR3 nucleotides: TGTGCCAGCAGTCAGGACAGGGTCCTCGTGGACACCATATATTTT.

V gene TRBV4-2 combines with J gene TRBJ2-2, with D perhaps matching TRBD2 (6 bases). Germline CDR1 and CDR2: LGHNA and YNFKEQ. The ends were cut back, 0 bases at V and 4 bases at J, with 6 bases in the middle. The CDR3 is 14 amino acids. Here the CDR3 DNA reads TGTGCCAGCAGCCAAGACGGGAGCACCGGGGAGCTGTTTTTT. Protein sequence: CASSQDGSTGELFF.

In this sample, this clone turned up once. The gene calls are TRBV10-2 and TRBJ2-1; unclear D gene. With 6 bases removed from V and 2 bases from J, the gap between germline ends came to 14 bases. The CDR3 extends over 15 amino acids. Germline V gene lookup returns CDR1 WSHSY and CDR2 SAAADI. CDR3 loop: CASSALIVTYNEQFF. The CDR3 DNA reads TGCGCCAGCAGCGCTTTAATAGTGACCTACAATGAGCAGTTCTTC.

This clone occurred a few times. In DNA form, the CDR3 reads TGTGCCAGGCCCCGTCGGGTCGACAATCAGCCCCAGCATTTT. Protein product: CARPRRVDNQPQHF. V and J are TRBV19 and TRBJ1-5, with D hard to call. CDR3 size: 14 residues. Germline lookup yields CDR1 LNHDA and CDR2 SQIVND (reference sequence). Trimming removed 9 bases from V and 3 bases from J, with 15 bases in between.

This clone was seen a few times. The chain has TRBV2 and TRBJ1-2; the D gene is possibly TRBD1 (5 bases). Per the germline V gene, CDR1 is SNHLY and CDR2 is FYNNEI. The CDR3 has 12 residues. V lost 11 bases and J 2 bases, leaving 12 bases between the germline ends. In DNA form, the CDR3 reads TGTGCCTCCAACGGGGGAAACTATGGCTACACCTTC. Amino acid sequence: CASNGGNYGYTF.

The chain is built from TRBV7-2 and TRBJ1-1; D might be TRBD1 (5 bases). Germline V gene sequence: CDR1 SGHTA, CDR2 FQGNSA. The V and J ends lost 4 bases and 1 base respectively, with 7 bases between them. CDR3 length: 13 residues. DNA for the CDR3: TGTGCCAGCAGCTCCGACAGGAACACTGAAGCTTTCTTT. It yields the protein CASSSDRNTEAFF.

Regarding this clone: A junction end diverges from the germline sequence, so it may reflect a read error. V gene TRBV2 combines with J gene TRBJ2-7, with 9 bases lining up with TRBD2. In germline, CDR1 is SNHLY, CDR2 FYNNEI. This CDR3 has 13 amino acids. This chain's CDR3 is CASTRTIAGATLF. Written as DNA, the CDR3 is TGTGCCAGCACCAGAACAATAGCGGGAGCGACACTCTTC.

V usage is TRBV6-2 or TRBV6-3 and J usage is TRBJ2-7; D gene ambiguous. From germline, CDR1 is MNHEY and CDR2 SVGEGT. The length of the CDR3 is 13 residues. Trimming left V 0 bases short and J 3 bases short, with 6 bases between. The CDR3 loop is CASSYSNSYEQYF. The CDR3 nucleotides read TGTGCCAGCAGTTACTCGAATAGCTACGAGCAGTACTTC.

The CDR3 loop reads CASDDGGRSSGANVLTF. CDR3 bases: TGTGCCAGCGACGACGGGGGGAGGTCCTCTGGGGCCAACGTCCTGACTTTC. V usage is TRBV28 and J usage is TRBJ2-6; 7 bases align to TRBD2. This CDR3 contains 17 residues. J gave up 0 bases and V 8 bases, and 10 bases lay outside the gene matches. Germline values: CDR1 MDHEN, CDR2 SYDVKM.

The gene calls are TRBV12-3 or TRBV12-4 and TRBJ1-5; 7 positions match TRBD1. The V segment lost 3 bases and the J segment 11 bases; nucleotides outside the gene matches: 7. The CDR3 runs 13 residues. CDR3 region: CASSLDRPNAQHF. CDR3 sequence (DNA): TGTGCCAGCAGTTTGGACAGGCCCAACGCCCAGCATTTT.

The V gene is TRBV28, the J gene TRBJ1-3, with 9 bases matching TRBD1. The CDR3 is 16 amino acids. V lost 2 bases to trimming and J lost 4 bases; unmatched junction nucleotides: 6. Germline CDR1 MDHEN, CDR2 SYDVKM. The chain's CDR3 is CASSLPGDRVGNTIYF. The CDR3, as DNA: TGTGCCAGCAGTTTACCCGGGGACAGGGTCGGAAACACCATATATTTT.

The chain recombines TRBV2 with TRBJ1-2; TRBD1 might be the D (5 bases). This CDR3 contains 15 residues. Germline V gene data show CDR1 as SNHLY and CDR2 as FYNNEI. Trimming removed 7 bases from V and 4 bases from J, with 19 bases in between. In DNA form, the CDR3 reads TGTGCCAGCACCCCTGGGGTGGGGGGGTTCTATGGCTACACCTTC. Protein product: CASTPGVGGFYGYTF.

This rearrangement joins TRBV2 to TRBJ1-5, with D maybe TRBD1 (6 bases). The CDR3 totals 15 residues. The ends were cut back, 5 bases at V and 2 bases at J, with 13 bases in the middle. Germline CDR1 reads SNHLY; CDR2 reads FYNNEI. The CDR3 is CASSFDRMGNQPQHF. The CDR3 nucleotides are TGTGCCAGCAGTTTCGACAGGATGGGCAATCAGCCCCAGCATTTT.

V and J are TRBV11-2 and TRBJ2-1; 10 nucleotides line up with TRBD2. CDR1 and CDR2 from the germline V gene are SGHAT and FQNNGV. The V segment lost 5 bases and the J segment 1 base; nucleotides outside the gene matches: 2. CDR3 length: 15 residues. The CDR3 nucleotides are TGTGCCAGCAGCGTTAGCGGGAGGTCCTACAATGAGCAGTTCTTC. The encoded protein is CASSVSGRSYNEQFF.

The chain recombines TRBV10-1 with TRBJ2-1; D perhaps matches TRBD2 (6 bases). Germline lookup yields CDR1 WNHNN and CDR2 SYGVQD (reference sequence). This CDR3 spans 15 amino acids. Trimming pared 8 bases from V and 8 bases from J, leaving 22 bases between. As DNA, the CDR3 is TGCGCCAGCGAGGACCACCTAGCGAGGAGCCATGAGCAGTTCTTC. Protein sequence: CASEDHLARSHEQFF.

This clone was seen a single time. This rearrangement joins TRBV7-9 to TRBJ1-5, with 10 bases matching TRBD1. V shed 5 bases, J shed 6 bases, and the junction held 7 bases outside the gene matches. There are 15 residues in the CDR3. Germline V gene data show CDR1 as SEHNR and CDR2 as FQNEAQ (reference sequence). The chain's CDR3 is CASSPGTGEGQPQHF. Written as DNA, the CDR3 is TGTGCCAGCAGCCCGGGGACAGGGGAGGGTCAGCCCCAGCATTTT.

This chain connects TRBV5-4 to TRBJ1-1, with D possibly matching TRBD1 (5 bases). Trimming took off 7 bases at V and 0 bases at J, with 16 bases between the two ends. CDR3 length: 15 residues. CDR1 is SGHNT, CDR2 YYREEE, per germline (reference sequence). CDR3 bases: TGTGCCAGCCGCTCGGGGGGGGTGGTGAACACTGAAGCTTTCTTT. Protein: CASRSGGVVNTEAFF.

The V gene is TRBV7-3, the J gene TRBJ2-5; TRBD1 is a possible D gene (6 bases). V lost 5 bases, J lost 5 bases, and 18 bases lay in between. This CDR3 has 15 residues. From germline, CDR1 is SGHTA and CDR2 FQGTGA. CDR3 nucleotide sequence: TGTGCCAGCAGCCCTGGACAGCACCAGGGGGAGACCCAGTACTTC. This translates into CASSPGQHQGETQYF.

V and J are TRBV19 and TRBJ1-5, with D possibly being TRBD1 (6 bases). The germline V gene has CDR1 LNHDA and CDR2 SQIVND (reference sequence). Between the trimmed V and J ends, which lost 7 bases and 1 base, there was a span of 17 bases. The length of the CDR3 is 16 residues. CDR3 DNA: TGTGCCAGTACCTTAAGGGGGACTACGAGCAATCAGCCCCAGCATTTT. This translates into CASTLRGTTSNQPQHF.

The CDR3 DNA sequence: TGTGCCAGCAGCTTGTACAGCGGGAGAAGCACAGATACGCAGTATTTT. Translated: CASSLYSGRSTDTQYF. The chain uses TRBV5-4 and TRBJ2-3; 8 positions agree with TRBD2. The CDR3 is 16 amino acids. CDR1 SGHNT and CDR2 YYREEE come from the germline V gene (reference sequence). With V trimmed by 1 base and J by 0 bases, 4 bases remained unmatched.

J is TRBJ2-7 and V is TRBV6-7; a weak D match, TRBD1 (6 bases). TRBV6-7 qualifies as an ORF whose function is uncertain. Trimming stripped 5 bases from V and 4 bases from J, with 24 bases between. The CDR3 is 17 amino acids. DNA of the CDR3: TGTGCCAGCAGTCACCCCTGGGACACCCCAAACTCATACGAGCAGTACTTC. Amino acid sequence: CASSHPWDTPNSYEQYF.